The clone carrying this T cell receptor (beta chain) showed up many times. Amplification of TCR beta CDR3 regions was performed using RNA transcripts as template. First-round RT-PCR of the TCR CDR3 relied on the HTBI primer set. One entry per CDR3 protein results from TCRdb running MiXCR on the multiplex PCR reads. Found here are about 560,000 distinct CDR3 sequences, about half of them singletons; the top ten hold about 7.8%. This specimen comes from a study of T cells in Graves' hyperthyroidism and ophthalmopathy. CDR1 and CDR2 from the germline V gene are LNHNV and YYDKDF (reference sequence). This CDR3 comprises 16 residues. V was pared by 3 bases and J by 1 base, with 13 bases between.

The origin of this receptor is a young woman with Graves' hyperthyroidism. The sample consisted of peripheral blood or thyroid tissue (not recorded which). The chain links TRBV15 to TRBJ1-5; TRBD1 might be the D (6 bases). The CDR3 DNA reads as TGTGCCACCAGCAGGACTACAGGGATGAGCAATCAGCCCCAGCATTTT. Amino acid sequence: CATSRTTGMSNQPQHF.